This TCR beta chain emerged from a study of T cell responses to AZD1222 COVID-19 vaccine. Study-wide findings and caveats: Repertoires were obtained solely post-peak T cell response. Dominant at 160-218 and 743-854, vaccine-associated CD4 TCRs also spanned spike. Donors skewed white British and female; clonal diversity was possibly underestimated.

On this clone itself: Its antigen remains unknown.

With V trimmed by 9 bases and J by 0 bases, 4 bases remained unmatched. The length of the CDR3 is 14 residues. CDR1 LGHNA and CDR2 YNFKEQ come from the germline V gene. Sequenced by immunoSEQ multiplex PCR; TCRdb stores in-frame clones only, minus some. The repertoire includes over 130,000 clones, 92% of them detected once, and roughly 10% sits in the top ten. This sequence was found in an adult who received the AZD1222 COVID-19 vaccine. V is TRBV4-2 and J is TRBJ2-2; TRBD1 agrees at 7 bases. This specimen consisted of peripheral blood, obtained 28 days after the second AZD1222 dose. The CDR3 spells CASQGVANTGELFF. The CDR3 nucleotides are TGTGCCAGTCAGGGGGTTGCGAACACCGGGGAGCTGTTTTTT.